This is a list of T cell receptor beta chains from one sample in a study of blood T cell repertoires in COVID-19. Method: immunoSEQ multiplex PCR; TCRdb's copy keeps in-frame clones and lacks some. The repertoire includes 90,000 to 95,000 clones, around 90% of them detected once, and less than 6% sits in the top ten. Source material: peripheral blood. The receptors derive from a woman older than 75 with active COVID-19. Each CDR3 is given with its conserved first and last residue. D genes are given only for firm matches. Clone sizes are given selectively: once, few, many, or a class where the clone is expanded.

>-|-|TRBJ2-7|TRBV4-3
TGCGCCAGCAGCCGCCTAATAGGGGCTGTTTACGAGCAGTACTTC
CASSRLIGAVYEQYF
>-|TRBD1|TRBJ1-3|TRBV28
TGTGCCAGCAGTCCCCCCGGTGGACAGGGTTCGTTAGGAAACACCATATATTTT
CASSPPGGQGSLGNTIYF
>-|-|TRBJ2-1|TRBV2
TGTGCCAGCGGGGGGAGGTTCTACAATGAGCAGTTCTTC
CASGGRFYNEQFF
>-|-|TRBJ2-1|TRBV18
TGTGCCAGCTCCTCCTCGGGTGGGTCGGATGAGCAGTTCTTC
CASSSSGGSDEQFF
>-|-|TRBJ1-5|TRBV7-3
TGTGCCAGCACCGGTGGCGGGCGTTCGCAGCCCCAGCATTTT
CASTGGGRSQPQHF
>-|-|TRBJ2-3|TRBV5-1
TGCGCCAGCGGTAGGACAGTTAGCACAGATACGCAGTATTTT
CASGRTVSTDTQYF
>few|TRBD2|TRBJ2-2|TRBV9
TGTGCCAGCAGCGCAGGACTAGCAAACACCGGGGAGCTGTTTTTT
CASSAGLANTGELFF
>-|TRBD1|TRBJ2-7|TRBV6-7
TGTGCCAGCAGTTACCCGGGACAGGGTGTCAACGAGCAGTACTTC
CASSYPGQGVNEQYF
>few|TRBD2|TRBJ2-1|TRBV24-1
TGTGCCACCAGTGATATTATGGGCGCCAGTCGGGAGGGCCGGCCAACGGGGCAGTTCTTC
CATSDIMGASREGRPTGQFF
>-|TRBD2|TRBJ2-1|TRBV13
TGTGCCAGCAGCTTGGGACTAGCCTACAATGAGCAGTTCTTC
CASSLGLAYNEQFF
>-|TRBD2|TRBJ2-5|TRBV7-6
TGTGCCAGCAGCCCAAGGTTTGGCGGGAGGGAGACCCAGTACTTC
CASSPRFGGRETQYF
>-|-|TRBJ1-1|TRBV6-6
TGTGCCAGCAGTCCCGGGATACGGGACACTGAAGCTTTCTTT
CASSPGIRDTEAFF
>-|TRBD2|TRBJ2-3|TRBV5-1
TGCGCCAGCAGCTTGGAGGCTAGCGGGAGAGGAGATACGCAGTATTTT
CASSLEASGRGDTQYF
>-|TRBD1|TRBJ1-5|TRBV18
TGTGCCAGCTCACCAGGAGGGGGCGCGAACAATCAGCCCCAGCATTTT
CASSPGGGANNQPQHF
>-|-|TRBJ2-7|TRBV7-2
TGTGCCAGCAGCCCCAAGGGTGGGAGGAACGAGCAGTACTTC
CASSPKGGRNEQYF
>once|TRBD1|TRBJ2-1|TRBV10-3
TGTGCCATCAGTGGCAGGGGGCCCTCCTACAATGAGCAGTTCTTC
CAISGRGPSYNEQFF
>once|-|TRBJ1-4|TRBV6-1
TGTGCCAGCAGTGAGATTTCAGGGCGAGGTGAAAAACTGTTTTTT
CASSEISGRGEKLFF
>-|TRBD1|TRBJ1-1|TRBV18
TGTGCCAGCTCACTCGGACAGGCGGGCATGAACACTGAAGCTTTCTTT
CASSLGQAGMNTEAFF
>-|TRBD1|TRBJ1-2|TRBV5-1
TGCGCCAGCAGCTCGGGGACAGGTTCAAACTATGGCTACACCTTC
CASSSGTGSNYGYTF
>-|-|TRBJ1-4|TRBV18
TGTGCCAGCTCACCGAGGGCTTTGGGTAATGAAAAACTGTTTTTT
CASSPRALGNEKLFF
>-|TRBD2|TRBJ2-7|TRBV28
TGTGCCAGCAGTCCCGGGACTAGCTTGTACGAGCAGTACTTC
CASSPGTSLYEQYF
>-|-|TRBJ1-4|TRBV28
TGTGCCAGCACCCAGAGGGCAGTAAATGAAAAACTGTTTTTT
CASTQRAVNEKLFF
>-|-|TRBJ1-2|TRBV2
TGTGCCAGCAGTGTAGGGGATGGCTACACCTTC
CASSVGDGYTF
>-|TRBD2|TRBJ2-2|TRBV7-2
TGTGCCAGCAGCTCTCCTAGCGGGAGGGGGCGGGAGCTGTTTTTT
CASSSPSGRGRELFF
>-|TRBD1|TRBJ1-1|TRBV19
TGTGCCAGTAGTATAAGGGGGCGCACTGAAGCTTTCTTT
CASSIRGRTEAFF
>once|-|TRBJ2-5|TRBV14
TGTGCCAGCAGCCAAGATCTGATGAGGGGGTACCAAGAGACCCAGTACTTC
CASSQDLMRGYQETQYF
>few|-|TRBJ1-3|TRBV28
TGTGCCAGCAGGAAGGGAGGGGACTCAGACTCTGGAAACACCATATATTTT
CASRKGGDSDSGNTIYF
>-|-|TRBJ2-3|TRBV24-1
TGTGCCACCGCCAGGACTAGCACAGATACGCAGTATTTT
CATARTSTDTQYF
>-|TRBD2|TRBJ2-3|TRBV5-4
TGTGCCAGCAGCTGGGGGGGCGGGAGGACAGATACGCAGTATTTT
CASSWGGGRTDTQYF
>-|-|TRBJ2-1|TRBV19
TGTGCCAGTAGTTTAGGCGAAAGCTCCTACAATGAGCAGTTCTTC
CASSLGESSYNEQFF
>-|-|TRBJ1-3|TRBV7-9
TGTGCCAGCAGCTTAGTACAGGGCTCTGGAAACACCATATATTTT
CASSLVQGSGNTIYF
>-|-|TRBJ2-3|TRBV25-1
TGTGCCAGCAGTGATCCTTCTCGGTCTGTTAGCACAGATACGCAGTATTTT
CASSDPSRSVSTDTQYF